This T cell receptor (beta chain) originates from a study of blood T cell repertoires in COVID-19. The CDR3 consists of 15 residues. The V end was cut by 4 bases, the J end by 2 bases, with 15 bases between. Germline V gene sequence: CDR1 MNHEY, CDR2 SVGEGT. Libraries were prepared by immunoSEQ multiplex PCR; TCRdb keeps only in-frame clonotypes and omits some of them. Of some 180,000 clones listed, 86% are singletons. Sequenced sample: PBMCs or T cells enriched from blood (not recorded which). The receptor comes from a woman aged 40 to 49 in a cohort exposed to, infected with or recovered from COVID-19 (not recorded which). The chain uses TRBV6-2 or TRBV6-3 and TRBJ2-7, with D possibly matching TRBD2 (6 bases). CDR3 protein: CASSFLAERTYEQYF. CDR3 in DNA: TGTGCCAGCAGTTTCTTAGCGGAAAGGACCTACGAGCAGTACTTC.